This T cell receptor beta chain was profiled in a study of OX40 agonist ivuxolimab in advanced cancers. About the study: Patients received intravenous ivuxolimab every 2 weeks at 0.01 to 10 mg/kg.

This clone was observed a few times. Its antigen is unknown. The data were produced by immunoSEQ multiplex PCR, yet TCRdb's version contains in-frame clones alone and is incomplete. The table lists approximately 21,000 clones, 74% of them singletons. Study-wide results and limits: Low normalized T-cell clonal expansion also characterized some of the nonresponders. No determination was made of the antigen specificity of the expanded peripheral T cells. On average, CD8+ T cells showed a greater number of expanded clones than CD4+.

CDR3 length: 14 residues. In germline, CDR1 is GTSNPN, CDR2 SVGIG (reference sequence). V lost 2 bases to trimming and J lost 1 base, with 11 bases between them. The sequence came from an adult with an advanced solid tumor such as melanoma, head and neck, liver or kidney cancer. V and J are TRBV30 and TRBJ1-1; D remains ambiguous. Material: CD4+ or CD8+ T cells sorted from blood, obtained in a trial of the OX40 agonist ivuxolimab. CDR3 bases: TGTGCCTGGAGTTTCGGACTGGGGAACACTGAAGCTTTCTTT. This codes for CAWSFGLGNTEAFF.